Listed below are T cell receptor beta chains from one sample, sequenced in a study of blood T cell repertoires in COVID-19. Measured with immunoSEQ multiplex PCR; TCRdb has only the in-frame clones, and not every one. The sample holds under 350,000 clones, about nine tenths seen once. What was sequenced was PBMCs or T cells enriched from blood (not recorded which). These receptors came from a man between 25 and 39 years old who had recovered from COVID-19. The CDR3 runs from the conserved cysteine through the conserved F or W. D genes are given only for firm matches. Clone sizes are given selectively: once, few, many, or a class where the clone is expanded.

J gene: TRBJ2-4
V gene: TRBV5-6
D gene: .
clone size: few
CDR3 protein: CASSWGTPGNIQYF
CDR3 DNA: TGTGCCAGCAGCTGGGGGACACCGGGGAACATTCAGTACTTC

J gene: TRBJ2-5
V gene: TRBV3-1/TRBV3-2
D gene: .
clone size: .
CDR3 protein: CASSQDSIAQETQYF
CDR3 DNA: TGTGCCAGCAGCCAAGATTCGATAGCGCAAGAGACCCAGTACTTC

J gene: TRBJ2-7
V gene: TRBV14
D gene: .
clone size: .
CDR3 protein: CASSASAGPWEQYF
CDR3 DNA: TGTGCCAGCAGCGCGTCGGCGGGACCTTGGGAGCAGTACTTC

J gene: TRBJ1-6
V gene: TRBV4-1
D gene: .
clone size: .
CDR3 protein: CASKVPGSDSPLHF
CDR3 DNA: TGCGCCAGCAAAGTCCCGGGGTCGGATTCACCCCTCCACTTT

J gene: TRBJ1-2
V gene: TRBV5-6
D gene: TRBD1
clone size: .
CDR3 protein: CASSLVGQGALGYTF
CDR3 DNA: TGTGCCAGCAGCTTGGTTGGACAGGGGGCTTTGGGCTACACCTTC

J gene: TRBJ1-1
V gene: TRBV5-1
D gene: .
clone size: .
CDR3 protein: CASSFSGEEAFF
CDR3 DNA: TGCGCCAGCAGCTTCTCCGGGGAGGAAGCTTTCTTT

J gene: TRBJ2-3
V gene: TRBV7-9
D gene: .
clone size: .
CDR3 protein: CASSQMEITDTQYF
CDR3 DNA: TGTGCCAGCAGCCAAATGGAGATTACAGATACGCAGTATTTT

J gene: TRBJ2-5
V gene: TRBV7-2
D gene: TRBD1
clone size: once
CDR3 protein: CASSPSRGDRDVETQYF
CDR3 DNA: TGTGCCAGCAGCCCCAGTAGGGGGGACAGGGACGTAGAGACCCAGTACTTC

J gene: TRBJ2-2
V gene: TRBV7-6
D gene: TRBD1
clone size: .
CDR3 protein: CASSPFVTGVPGELFF
CDR3 DNA: TGTGCCAGCAGCCCCTTCGTGACAGGGGTCCCCGGGGAGCTGTTTTTT

J gene: TRBJ1-1
V gene: TRBV20-1
D gene: .
clone size: once
CDR3 protein: CSATGGTEAFF
CDR3 DNA: TGCAGTGCGACGGGGGGTACTGAAGCTTTCTTT

J gene: TRBJ1-1
V gene: TRBV27
D gene: .
clone size: .
CDR3 protein: CASTRGAGQNTEAFF
CDR3 DNA: TGTGCCAGCACCCGGGGGGCAGGGCAGAACACTGAAGCTTTCTTT

J gene: TRBJ1-1
V gene: TRBV12-3/TRBV12-4
D gene: .
clone size: .
CDR3 protein: CASSQHEAFF
CDR3 DNA: TGTGCCAGCAGCCAACATGAAGCTTTCTTT

J gene: TRBJ1-5
V gene: TRBV19
D gene: TRBD1
clone size: .
CDR3 protein: CASSIEGARDNQPQHF
CDR3 DNA: TGTGCCAGTAGTATCGAGGGGGCAAGGGACAATCAGCCCCAGCATTTT

J gene: TRBJ2-7
V gene: TRBV2
D gene: TRBD1
clone size: .
CDR3 protein: CASSDQPAYRGGEQYF
CDR3 DNA: TGTGCCAGCAGCGACCAACCCGCTTACAGGGGCGGGGAGCAGTACTTC

J gene: TRBJ1-6
V gene: TRBV2
D gene: TRBD1
clone size: .
CDR3 protein: CASSDRTGGGLPLHF
CDR3 DNA: TGTGCCAGCAGTGATAGGACAGGGGGCGGTTTGCCCCTCCACTTT

J gene: TRBJ1-5
V gene: TRBV30
D gene: .
clone size: once
CDR3 protein: CAWSVLRGGEQPQHF
CDR3 DNA: TGTGCCTGGAGTGTACTACGGGGAGGCGAACAGCCCCAGCATTTT

J gene: TRBJ1-6
V gene: TRBV13
D gene: .
clone size: .
CDR3 protein: CASSPQGGIASPLHF
CDR3 DNA: TGTGCCAGCAGCCCCCAAGGGGGAATAGCTTCACCCCTCCACTTT

J gene: TRBJ2-1
V gene: TRBV3-1/TRBV3-2
D gene: TRBD2
clone size: .
CDR3 protein: CASSQDWGGGAASYNEQFF
CDR3 DNA: TGTGCCAGCAGCCAAGATTGGGGCGGGGGGGCCGCGTCCTACAATGAGCAGTTCTTC

J gene: TRBJ1-2
V gene: TRBV30
D gene: TRBD1
clone size: .
CDR3 protein: CAWRRGQWDGYTF
CDR3 DNA: TGTGCCTGGAGAAGGGGACAGTGGGATGGCTACACCTTC

J gene: TRBJ2-3
V gene: TRBV24-1
D gene: TRBD2
clone size: .
CDR3 protein: CATSDTVAGVGDTQYF
CDR3 DNA: TGTGCCACCAGTGATACCGTAGCGGGAGTCGGAGATACGCAGTATTTT

J gene: TRBJ1-1
V gene: TRBV19
D gene: TRBD1
clone size: once
CDR3 protein: CASRYTGGRTEAFF
CDR3 DNA: TGTGCCAGTAGATACACAGGGGGTCGCACTGAAGCTTTCTTT

J gene: TRBJ2-5
V gene: TRBV4-1
D gene: .
clone size: .
CDR3 protein: CASSQDGTQTQYF
CDR3 DNA: TGCGCCAGCAGCCAAGATGGGACTCAGACCCAGTACTTC

J gene: TRBJ2-3
V gene: TRBV7-9
D gene: .
clone size: .
CDR3 protein: CASSLPLPDRGTQYF
CDR3 DNA: TGTGCCAGCAGCCTGCCTTTACCGGACAGAGGGACCCAGTATTTT

J gene: TRBJ2-5
V gene: TRBV27
D gene: TRBD1
clone size: .
CDR3 protein: CASSFTGGETQYF
CDR3 DNA: TGTGCCAGCAGTTTTACAGGGGGAGAGACCCAGTACTTC

J gene: TRBJ2-1
V gene: TRBV5-1
D gene: .
clone size: .
CDR3 protein: CASSLGGGRRQFF
CDR3 DNA: TGCGCCAGCAGCTTGGGGGGCGGACGGCGCCAGTTCTTC

J gene: TRBJ1-2
V gene: TRBV15
D gene: .
clone size: .
CDR3 protein: CATSREASGANYGYTF
CDR3 DNA: TGTGCCACCAGCAGAGAGGCGTCGGGGGCTAACTATGGCTACACCTTC

J gene: TRBJ2-3
V gene: TRBV7-7
D gene: TRBD1
clone size: .
CDR3 protein: CASSLGAGGSDTQYF
CDR3 DNA: TGTGCTAGCAGCTTAGGGGCAGGGGGCTCCGATACGCAGTATTTT

J gene: TRBJ2-6
V gene: TRBV24-1
D gene: TRBD2
clone size: once
CDR3 protein: CATSEGGLGANVLTF
CDR3 DNA: TGTGCCACCAGTGAGGGAGGGCTCGGGGCCAACGTCCTGACTTTC

J gene: TRBJ2-7
V gene: TRBV4-1
D gene: TRBD2
clone size: .
CDR3 protein: CASSQVAGVSEQYF
CDR3 DNA: TGCGCCAGCAGCCAGGTAGCGGGAGTTTCCGAGCAGTACTTC

J gene: TRBJ1-4
V gene: TRBV5-1
D gene: .
clone size: .
CDR3 protein: CASRALNEKLFF
CDR3 DNA: TGCGCCAGCAGGGCCTTAAATGAAAAACTGTTTTTT

J gene: TRBJ1-4
V gene: TRBV7-9
D gene: .
clone size: .
CDR3 protein: CASSLAGGGKATNEKLFF
CDR3 DNA: TGTGCCAGCAGCTTAGCGGGTGGAGGAAAAGCAACTAATGAAAAACTGTTTTTT

J gene: TRBJ2-1
V gene: TRBV7-8
D gene: .
clone size: .
CDR3 protein: CASSLEGFLEQFF
CDR3 DNA: TGTGCCAGCAGCTTAGAGGGGTTTCTGGAGCAGTTCTTC

J gene: TRBJ2-7
V gene: TRBV27
D gene: TRBD1
clone size: .
CDR3 protein: CASSSQLPTGGPSTYEQYF
CDR3 DNA: TGTGCCAGCAGTTCCCAACTCCCTACAGGGGGCCCTTCCACCTACGAGCAGTACTTC

J gene: TRBJ2-6
V gene: TRBV5-1
D gene: TRBD2
clone size: .
CDR3 protein: CASSLGAGVTSGANVLTF
CDR3 DNA: TGCGCCAGCAGCTTGGGGGCGGGAGTCACTTCTGGGGCCAACGTCCTGACTTTC

J gene: TRBJ2-6
V gene: TRBV2
D gene: .
clone size: .
CDR3 protein: CASKVEVLRSGANVLTF
CDR3 DNA: TGTGCCAGCAAGGTGGAGGTTCTTCGGTCTGGGGCCAACGTCCTGACTTTC

J gene: TRBJ2-3
V gene: TRBV6-5
D gene: TRBD2
clone size: .
CDR3 protein: CASRTAGLGTDTQYF
CDR3 DNA: TGTGCCAGCAGGACAGCGGGGTTGGGCACAGATACGCAGTATTTT

J gene: TRBJ2-5
V gene: TRBV10-1
D gene: .
clone size: .
CDR3 protein: CASSEGGSQETQYF
CDR3 DNA: TGCGCCAGCAGTGAGGGGGGGAGCCAAGAGACCCAGTACTTC

J gene: TRBJ1-2
V gene: TRBV19
D gene: .
clone size: .
CDR3 protein: CASSINDGGNYGYTF
CDR3 DNA: TGTGCCAGTAGTATAAATGATGGGGGCAACTATGGCTACACCTTC

J gene: TRBJ1-3
V gene: TRBV27
D gene: TRBD1
clone size: many
CDR3 protein: CASSQGAAGNTIYF
CDR3 DNA: TGTGCCAGCAGCCAGGGGGCAGCTGGAAACACCATATATTTT

J gene: TRBJ1-2
V gene: TRBV27
D gene: .
clone size: .
CDR3 protein: CASSWGLGYGYTF
CDR3 DNA: TGTGCCAGCAGTTGGGGGCTCGGCTATGGCTACACCTTC

J gene: TRBJ1-1
V gene: TRBV27
D gene: .
clone size: .
CDR3 protein: CASSFVGGSEAFF
CDR3 DNA: TGTGCCAGCAGTTTCGTGGGGGGGAGTGAAGCTTTCTTT

J gene: TRBJ2-1
V gene: TRBV19
D gene: TRBD2
clone size: .
CDR3 protein: CASRPGTSGGNEQFF
CDR3 DNA: TGTGCCAGTAGGCCCGGGACTAGCGGGGGCAATGAGCAGTTCTTC

J gene: TRBJ2-1
V gene: TRBV19
D gene: TRBD2
clone size: few
CDR3 protein: CASSTYGTSGYNEQFF
CDR3 DNA: TGTGCCAGTAGTACCTACGGGACTAGCGGCTACAATGAGCAGTTCTTC

J gene: TRBJ1-2
V gene: TRBV5-8
D gene: .
clone size: few
CDR3 protein: CASSPIGALNYGYTF
CDR3 DNA: TGTGCCAGCAGCCCCATAGGGGCCCTCAACTATGGCTACACCTTC

J gene: TRBJ1-2
V gene: TRBV5-1
D gene: TRBD1
clone size: .
CDR3 protein: CASSLGQGENYGYTF
CDR3 DNA: TGCGCCAGCAGCTTAGGACAGGGGGAAAACTATGGCTACACCTTC

J gene: TRBJ2-3
V gene: TRBV3-1/TRBV3-2
D gene: TRBD2
clone size: .
CDR3 protein: CASSQRGSSTDTQYF
CDR3 DNA: TGTGCCAGCAGCCAACGCGGGAGTTCCACAGATACGCAGTATTTT

J gene: TRBJ2-7
V gene: TRBV15
D gene: TRBD1
clone size: .
CDR3 protein: CATSSDRGLFDEQYF
CDR3 DNA: TGTGCCACCAGCAGTGACAGGGGGCTTTTCGACGAGCAGTACTTC

J gene: TRBJ2-7
V gene: TRBV5-1
D gene: TRBD1
clone size: .
CDR3 protein: CASRAQTGQHEQYF
CDR3 DNA: TGCGCCAGCCGAGCCCAGACAGGGCAGCACGAGCAGTACTTC

J gene: TRBJ1-1
V gene: TRBV30
D gene: TRBD1
clone size: .
CDR3 protein: CAWSRQGGTEAFF
CDR3 DNA: TGTGCCTGGTCCAGACAGGGGGGGACTGAAGCTTTCTTT

J gene: TRBJ2-3
V gene: TRBV11-2
D gene: TRBD1
clone size: .
CDR3 protein: CASSLGQGIWTQYF
CDR3 DNA: TGTGCCAGCAGCCTAGGACAGGGCATCTGGACGCAGTATTTT